This entry is about one TCR beta chain. Antigen specificity is unknown. Repertoires were generated with immunoSEQ multiplex PCR, while TCRdb's copy carries only in-frame clones and drops some. This sample yields roughly 12,000 clones, of which roughly three fifths are seen a single time; 16% belongs to the top ten. The V gene's germline CDR1 is GTSNPN and CDR2 SVGIG (reference sequence). The CDR3 sequence is 14 residues long. Between the trimmed V and J ends, which lost 3 bases and 3 bases, there was a span of 13 bases. This sample was included in a study of T cells in tumors after PD-1 blockade. Study outcomes and limitations: Only pre- versus post-treatment comparisons showed clonal replacement. Some novel exhausted tumor clones appeared in pre-treatment blood, suggesting peripheral recruitment.

The V gene is TRBV30, the J gene TRBJ2-3, with D tentatively TRBD1 (6 bases). The source of this sequence is a human donor with basal cell carcinoma. The sample here was tumor tissue, taken before anti-PD-1 treatment. DNA of the CDR3: TGTGCCTGGAGCATACAGGGAGCTACAGATACGCAGTATTTT. This codes for CAWSIQGATDTQYF.